This is a list of T cell receptor beta chains from one sample in a study of T cell repertoires in cytomegalovirus infection. MiXCR, run by TCRdb on the reads, gives a single entry per CDR3 protein. The data show roughly 230,000 distinct CDR3 sequences, about 15% seen once. Material: CD8+ T cells from PBMCs. The receptors stem from a human donor in good health (CMV status not recorded). Some clones in this sample may be carry-over from other donors' samples. Each CDR3 is given with its conserved first and last residue. D genes are given only for firm matches. Clone size is stated in some rows and not others, as once, few, many or a class when expanded.

clone_size	v_call	d_call	j_call	cdr3_nt	cdr3_aa
-	TRBV4-1	-	TRBJ2-7	TGCGCCAGCAGCCAAGGGGGCCCCGGCGAGCAGTACTTC	CASSQGGPGEQYF
few	TRBV19	-	TRBJ1-1	TGTGCCAGTAGTATAGATGGGACCGCTCTGAATGAAGCTTTCTTT	CASSIDGTALNEAFF
-	TRBV7-9	TRBD1	TRBJ2-2	TGTGCCAGCAGCCCTGGACAGGCCGGGGAGCTGTTTTTT	CASSPGQAGELFF
many	TRBV5-6	TRBD1	TRBJ1-1	TGTGCCAGCAGCTTCGGGACAGGGGTGAACACTGAAGCTTTCTTT	CASSFGTGVNTEAFF
-	TRBV29-1	TRBD1	TRBJ1-1	TGCAGCGTTGAAGACAGGGGGCCGAGTAGTACCACTGAAGCTTTCTTT	CSVEDRGPSSTTEAFF
few	TRBV7-9	-	TRBJ2-5	TGTGCCAGCAGCCTCGAATTACTACGGGGTGACGAGACCCAGTACTTC	CASSLELLRGDETQYF
few	TRBV7-8	TRBD1	TRBJ1-5	TGTGCCAGCAGCCCCAGGGGGCGCGTCGAGAAGCCCCAGCATTTT	CASSPRGRVEKPQHF
many	TRBV9	-	TRBJ1-1	TGTGCCAGCAGCTCATCAGACAGTCTGACTGAAGCTTTCTTT	CASSSSDSLTEAFF
-	TRBV7-6	TRBD1	TRBJ1-1	TGTGCCAGCAGCTTGGGGACAGGGGGCTCTGAAGCTTTCTTT	CASSLGTGGSEAFF
-	TRBV12-3/TRBV12-4	TRBD2	TRBJ2-7	TGTGCCAGCAGTCCAGCGGGGGCCCCGTCCTACGAGCAGTACTTC	CASSPAGAPSYEQYF
many	TRBV7-6	TRBD1	TRBJ2-1	TGTGCCAGCAGCCGAGCTCCCGGGACAGAAATGTACAATGAGCAGTTCTTC	CASSRAPGTEMYNEQFF
-	TRBV20-1	TRBD2	TRBJ2-3	TGCAGTCGGGCTAGCGGGGGCTCAGATACGCAGTATTTT	CSRASGGSDTQYF
-	TRBV2	-	TRBJ2-7	TGTGCCAGCAGCAGTGGGAGACAGTGGTACGAGCAGTACTTC	CASSSGRQWYEQYF
few	TRBV6-1	-	TRBJ2-7	TGTGCCAGCAGTGCCGCCACAGGGTTGGGGATTATTCCCTACGAGCAGTACTTC	CASSAATGLGIIPYEQYF
-	TRBV5-1	TRBD1	TRBJ2-7	TGCGCCAGCAGCTCGACGTCGGACAGGGGTTCCTACGAGCAGTACTTC	CASSSTSDRGSYEQYF
-	TRBV6-2/TRBV6-3	-	TRBJ2-7	TGTGCCAGCAGTTACTCTCTGGGAGCGGGCGAGCAGTACTTC	CASSYSLGAGEQYF
many	TRBV5-1	-	TRBJ1-1	TGCGCCAGCAGCTCGCGAGGGGTCCCCACTGAAGCTTTCTTT	CASSSRGVPTEAFF